The subject of this entry is one T cell receptor beta chain. This specimen belongs to a study of shared clonotypes between healthy human individuals. The quantity of DNA used in unsorted PBMC replicate PCRs was 300 ng, corresponding to some 31,000 T cell genomes. Unsorted PBMC DNA was run through sequencing on ten immunoSEQ deep assay plates. Profiled with immunoSEQ multiplex PCR; TCRdb holds only in-frame clones, not every one. The data hold about half a million clones, with less than 80% observed a single time. Trimming removed 5 bases at V and 1 base at J, with 8 bases between. Germline lookup yields CDR1 MNHEY and CDR2 SVGAGI. The CDR3 has 13 residues.

The sample consisted of PBMCs. The rearrangement joins TRBV6-5 to TRBJ1-1, with unresolved D. The receptor's source is a woman aged 40 to 49 in good health. Some clones in this sample may be carry-over from other donors' samples. CDR3 DNA: TGTGCCAGCAGTATACAAAGGAACACTGAAGCTTTCTTT. Translating it yields CASSIQRNTEAFF.